This T cell receptor beta chain was recovered during a study of OX40 agonist ivuxolimab in advanced cancers. Study outcomes and limitations: The study found that CD8+ T cells averaged more expanded clones than CD4+.

A remark on this clone: Its antigen is undetermined.

The table came from immunoSEQ multiplex PCR; TCRdb's copy has only in-frame clones and leaves some out. The repertoire holds about 86,000 clones, with 90% to 95% as singletons. This CDR3 region has 12 residues. Trimming cost V 3 bases and J 2 bases, with 4 bases left between them. CDR1 and CDR2 (germline): MDHEN, SYDVKM. Material: CD4+ or CD8+ T cells sorted from blood, obtained in a trial of the OX40 agonist ivuxolimab. The rearrangement joins TRBV28 to TRBJ2-5, with D uncertain. This clonotype was obtained from an adult with an advanced solid tumor such as melanoma, head and neck, liver or kidney cancer. The CDR3 bases are TGTGCCAGCAGTTTGCTTCAAGAGACCCAGTACTTC. Translated: CASSLLQETQYF.